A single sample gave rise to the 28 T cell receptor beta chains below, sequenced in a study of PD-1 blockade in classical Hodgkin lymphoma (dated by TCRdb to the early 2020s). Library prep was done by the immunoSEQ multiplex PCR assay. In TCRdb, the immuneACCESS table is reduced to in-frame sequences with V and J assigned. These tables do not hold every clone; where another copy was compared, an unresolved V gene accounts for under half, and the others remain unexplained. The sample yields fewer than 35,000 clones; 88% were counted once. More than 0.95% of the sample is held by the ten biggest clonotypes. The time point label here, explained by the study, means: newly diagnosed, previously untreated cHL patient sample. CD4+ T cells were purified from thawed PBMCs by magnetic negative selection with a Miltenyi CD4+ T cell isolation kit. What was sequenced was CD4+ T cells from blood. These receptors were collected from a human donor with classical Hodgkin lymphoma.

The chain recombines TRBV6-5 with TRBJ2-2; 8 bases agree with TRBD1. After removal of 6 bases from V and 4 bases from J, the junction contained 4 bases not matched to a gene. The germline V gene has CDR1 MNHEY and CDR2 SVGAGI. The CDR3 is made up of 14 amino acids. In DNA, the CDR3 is TGTGCCAGCAGCGGACAGGGTCGCACCGGGGAGCTGTTTTTT. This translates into CASSGQGRTGELFF.

CDR3 nucleotides: TGTGCCAGCGCGACTAGCGGCTCCTACGAGCAGTACTTC. Its translation: CASATSGSYEQYF. The chain is built from TRBV2 and TRBJ2-7; the match to TRBD2 covers 9 bases. The CDR3 sequence is 13 residues long. Losses at the gene ends were 8 bases for V and 0 bases for J; bases not matched to a gene: 2. Germline values: CDR1 SNHLY, CDR2 FYNNEI.

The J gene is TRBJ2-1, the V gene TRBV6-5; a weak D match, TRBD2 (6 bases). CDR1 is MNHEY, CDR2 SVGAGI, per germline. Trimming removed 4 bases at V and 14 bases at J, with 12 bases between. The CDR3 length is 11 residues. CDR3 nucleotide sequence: TGTGCCAGCAGTTCCAAGGACTATGAGTTCTTC. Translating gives CASSSKDYEFF.

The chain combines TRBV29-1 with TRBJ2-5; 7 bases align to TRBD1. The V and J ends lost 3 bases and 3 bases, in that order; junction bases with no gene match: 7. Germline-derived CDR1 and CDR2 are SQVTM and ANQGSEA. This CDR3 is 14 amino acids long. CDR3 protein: CSVEDRPFEETQYF. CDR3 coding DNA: TGCAGCGTTGAGGACAGGCCCTTCGAAGAGACCCAGTACTTC.

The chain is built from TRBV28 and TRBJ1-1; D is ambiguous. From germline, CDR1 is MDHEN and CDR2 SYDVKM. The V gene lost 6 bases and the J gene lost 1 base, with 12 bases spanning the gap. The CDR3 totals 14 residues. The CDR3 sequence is CASSPQTQNTEAFF. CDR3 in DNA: TGTGCCAGCAGCCCTCAAACACAGAACACTGAAGCTTTCTTT.

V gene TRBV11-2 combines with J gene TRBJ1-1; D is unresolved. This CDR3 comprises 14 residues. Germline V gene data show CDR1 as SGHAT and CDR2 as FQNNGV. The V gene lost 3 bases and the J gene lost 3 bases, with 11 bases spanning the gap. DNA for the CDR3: TGTGCCAGCAGCTTCGGAAACCGTCACACTGAAGCTTTCTTT. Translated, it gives CASSFGNRHTEAFF.

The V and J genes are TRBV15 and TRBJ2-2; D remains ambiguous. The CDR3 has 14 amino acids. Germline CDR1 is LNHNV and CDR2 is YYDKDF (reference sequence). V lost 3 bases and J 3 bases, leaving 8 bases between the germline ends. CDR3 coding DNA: TGTGCCACCAGCAGGGGAAAGGACACCGGGGAGCTGTTTTTT. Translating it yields CATSRGKDTGELFF.

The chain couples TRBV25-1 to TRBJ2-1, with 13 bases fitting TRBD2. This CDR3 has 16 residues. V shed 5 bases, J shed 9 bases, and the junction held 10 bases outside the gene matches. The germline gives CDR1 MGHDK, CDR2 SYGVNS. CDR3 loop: CASSQSGLAGVGEQFF. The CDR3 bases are TGTGCCAGCAGTCAGAGTGGACTAGCGGGAGTGGGTGAGCAGTTCTTC.

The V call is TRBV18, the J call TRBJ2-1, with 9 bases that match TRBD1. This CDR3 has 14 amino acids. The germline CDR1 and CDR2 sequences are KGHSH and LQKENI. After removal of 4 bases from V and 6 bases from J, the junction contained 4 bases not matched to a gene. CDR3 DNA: TGTGCCAGCTCACGGGGACAGGGACCCAATGAGCAGTTCTTC. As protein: CASSRGQGPNEQFF.

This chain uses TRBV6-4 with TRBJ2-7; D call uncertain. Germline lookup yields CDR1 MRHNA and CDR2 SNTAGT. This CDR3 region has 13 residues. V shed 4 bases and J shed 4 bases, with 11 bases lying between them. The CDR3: CASSASVGYEQYF. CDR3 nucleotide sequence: TGTGCCAGCAGTGCCAGCGTTGGTTACGAGCAGTACTTC.

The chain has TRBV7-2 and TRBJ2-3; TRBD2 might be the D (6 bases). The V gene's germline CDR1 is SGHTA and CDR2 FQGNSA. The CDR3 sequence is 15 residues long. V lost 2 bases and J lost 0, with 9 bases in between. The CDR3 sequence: CASSLTSTSTDTQYF. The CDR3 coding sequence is TGTGCCAGCAGCTTAACTAGCACTAGCACAGATACGCAGTATTTT.

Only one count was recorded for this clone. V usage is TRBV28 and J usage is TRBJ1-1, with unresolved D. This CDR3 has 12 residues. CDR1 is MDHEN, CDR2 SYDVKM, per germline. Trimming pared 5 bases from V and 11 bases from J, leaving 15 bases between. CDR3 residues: CASSPPRGWAFF. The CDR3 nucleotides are TGTGCCAGCAGTCCCCCCAGAGGCTGGGCTTTCTTT.

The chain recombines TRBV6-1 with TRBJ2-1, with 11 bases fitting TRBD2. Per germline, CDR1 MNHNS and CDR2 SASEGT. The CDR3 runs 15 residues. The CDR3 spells CAINNLAGGGWEQFF. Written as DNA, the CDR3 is TGTGCTATCAATAATTTAGCGGGAGGGGGTTGGGAGCAGTTCTTC.

CDR3 sequence (DNA): TGTGCCAGCAGCTTAACTAGCGGGAGGGGAAATGAGCAGTTCTTC. Translation gives CASSLTSGRGNEQFF. V is TRBV7-2 and J is TRBJ2-1; 13 nucleotides align to TRBD2. V was pared by 2 bases and J by 7 bases, with 2 bases of the junction left unmatched. CDR3 size: 15 residues. CDR1 and CDR2 (germline): SGHTA, FQGNSA.

The CDR3 here is CASSLQGLGVDEQFF. The DNA of the CDR3 is TGTGCCAGCAGCTTACAGGGGCTGGGCGTAGATGAGCAGTTCTTC. This chain links TRBV7-3 with TRBJ2-1, with a possible D match to TRBD1 (6 bases). Looked up from germline, CDR1 is SGHTA and CDR2 is FQGTGA. V was cut by 2 bases and J by 8 bases, with 16 bases left in between. This CDR3 has 15 residues.

The CDR3 loop is CASSTQTVPRLPDSPRCDHEQYV. The CDR3 DNA sequence: TGTGCCAGCAGCACCCAGACCGTTCCTAGACTCCCCGACAGCCCGAGGTGCGATCACGAGCAGTACGTC. This sequence joins TRBV9 and TRBJ2-7; TRBD1 is a possible D gene (5 bases). Germline V CDR1 and CDR2: SGDLS, YYNGEE. CDR3 length equals 23 residues. V was pared by 4 bases and J by 5 bases, with 43 bases between.

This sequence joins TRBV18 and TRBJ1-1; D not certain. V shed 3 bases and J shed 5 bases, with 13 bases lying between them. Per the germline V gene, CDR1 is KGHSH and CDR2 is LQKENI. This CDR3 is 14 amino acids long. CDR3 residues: CASSPLLGLTEAFF. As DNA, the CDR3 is TGTGCCAGCTCACCGCTCTTGGGGTTGACTGAAGCTTTCTTT.

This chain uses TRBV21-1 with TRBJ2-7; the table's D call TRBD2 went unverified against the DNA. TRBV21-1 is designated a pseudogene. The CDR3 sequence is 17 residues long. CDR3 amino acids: CASSLLAGGIFLYEQYF. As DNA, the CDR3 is TGTGCCAGCAGCCTTTTAGCGGGAGGGATATTCTTGTACGAGCAGTACTTC.

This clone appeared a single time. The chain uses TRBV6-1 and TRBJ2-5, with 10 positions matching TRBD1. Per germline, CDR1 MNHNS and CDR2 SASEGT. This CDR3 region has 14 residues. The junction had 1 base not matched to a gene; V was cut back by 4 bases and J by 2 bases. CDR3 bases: TGTGCCAGCAGTGGACAGGGGGCGCAAGAGACCCAGTACTTC. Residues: CASSGQGAQETQYF.

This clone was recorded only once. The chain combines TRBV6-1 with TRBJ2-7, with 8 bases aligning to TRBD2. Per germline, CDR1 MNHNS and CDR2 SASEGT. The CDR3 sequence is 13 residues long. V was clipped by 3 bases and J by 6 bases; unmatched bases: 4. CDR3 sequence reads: CASSDERGSEQYF. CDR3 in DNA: TGTGCCAGCAGTGACGAGCGGGGGAGCGAGCAGTACTTC.

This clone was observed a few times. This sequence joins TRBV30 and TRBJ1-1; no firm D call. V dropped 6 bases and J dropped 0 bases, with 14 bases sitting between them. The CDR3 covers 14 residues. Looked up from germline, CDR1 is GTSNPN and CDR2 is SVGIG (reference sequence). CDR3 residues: CACLTRGLNTEAFF. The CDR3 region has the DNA TGTGCCTGCTTGACCCGGGGTTTGAACACTGAAGCTTTCTTT.

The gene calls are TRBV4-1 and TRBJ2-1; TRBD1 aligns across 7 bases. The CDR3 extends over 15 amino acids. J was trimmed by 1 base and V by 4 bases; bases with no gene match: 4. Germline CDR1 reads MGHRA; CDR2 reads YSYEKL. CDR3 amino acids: CASSRRDSSYNEQFF. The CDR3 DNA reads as TGCGCCAGCAGCCGCCGGGACAGTTCCTACAATGAGCAGTTCTTC.

Here the CDR3 reads CASSVAPVAGGHLDTQYF. The DNA for the CDR3 is TGTGCCAGCAGCGTAGCTCCCGTAGCGGGAGGGCACTTAGATACGCAGTATTTT. The chain links TRBV9 to TRBJ2-3, with TRBD2 matching 11 bases. J was trimmed by 5 bases and V by 0 bases; bases with no gene match: 11. CDR1 is SGDLS, CDR2 YYNGEE, per germline. The CDR3 consists of 18 residues.

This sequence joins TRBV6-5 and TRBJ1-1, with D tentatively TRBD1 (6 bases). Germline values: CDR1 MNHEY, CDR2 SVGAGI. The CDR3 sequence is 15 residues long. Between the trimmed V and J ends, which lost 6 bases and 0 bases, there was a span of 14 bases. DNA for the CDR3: TGTGCCAGCAGATACACAGGGTGGGTGAACACTGAAGCTTTCTTT. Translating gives CASRYTGWVNTEAFF.

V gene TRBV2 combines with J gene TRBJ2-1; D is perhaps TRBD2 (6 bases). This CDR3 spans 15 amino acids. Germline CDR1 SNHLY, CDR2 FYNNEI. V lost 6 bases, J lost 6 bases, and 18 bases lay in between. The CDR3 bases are TGTGCCAGCAGCGCAATTTTTTCTAGCGCCAATGAGCAGTTCTTC. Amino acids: CASSAIFSSANEQFF.

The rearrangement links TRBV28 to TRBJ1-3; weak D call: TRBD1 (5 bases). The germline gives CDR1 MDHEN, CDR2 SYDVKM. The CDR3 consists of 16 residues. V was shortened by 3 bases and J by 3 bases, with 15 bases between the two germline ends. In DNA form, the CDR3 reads TGTGCCAGCAGTTTTGGGGCCAGGATAGGTGGAAACACCATATATTTT. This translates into CASSFGARIGGNTIYF.

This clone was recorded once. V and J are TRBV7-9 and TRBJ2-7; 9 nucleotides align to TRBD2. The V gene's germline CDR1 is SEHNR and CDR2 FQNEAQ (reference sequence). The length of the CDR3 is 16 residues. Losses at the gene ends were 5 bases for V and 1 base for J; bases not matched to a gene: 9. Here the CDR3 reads CASSLSGTSLSYEQYV. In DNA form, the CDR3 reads TGTGCCAGCAGCCTCTCCGGGACTAGCTTATCCTACGAGCAGTACGTC.

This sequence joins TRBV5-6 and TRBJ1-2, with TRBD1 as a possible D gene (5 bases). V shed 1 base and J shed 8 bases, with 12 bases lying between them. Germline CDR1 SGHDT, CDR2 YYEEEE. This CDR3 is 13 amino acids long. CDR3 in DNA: TGTGCCAGCAGCTTGAGGGGCCCTGAAGGCTACACCTTC. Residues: CASSLRGPEGYTF.